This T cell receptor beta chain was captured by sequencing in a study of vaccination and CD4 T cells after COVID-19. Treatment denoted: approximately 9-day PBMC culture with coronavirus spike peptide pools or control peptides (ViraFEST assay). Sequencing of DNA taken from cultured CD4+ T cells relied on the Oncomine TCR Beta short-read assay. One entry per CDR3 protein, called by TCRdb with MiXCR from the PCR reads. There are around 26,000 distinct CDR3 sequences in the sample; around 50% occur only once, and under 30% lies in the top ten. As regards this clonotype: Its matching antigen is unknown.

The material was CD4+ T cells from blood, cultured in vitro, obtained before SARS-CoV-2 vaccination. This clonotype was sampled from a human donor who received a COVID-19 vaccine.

The chain's CDR3 is CASREGQKHSPLHF. DNA of the CDR3: TGTGCCAGCAGGGAGGGACAGAAGCATTCACCCCTCCACTTT. V usage is TRBV2 and J usage is TRBJ1-6, with 7 bases matching TRBD1. Trimming removed 6 bases from V and 8 bases from J; junction bases left unmatched: 7. This CDR3 comprises 14 residues. CDR1 is SNHLY, CDR2 FYNNEI, per germline.